These T cell receptor beta chains were read from a single sample in a study of T-cell reconstitution after alpha-beta-depleted transplantation in children. TCRdb processed the PCR reads anew with MiXCR; each CDR3 protein has one entry. The sample contains some 600,000 distinct CDR3 sequences, approximately 16% of which appear only once. The input for sequencing was PBMCs from the stem cell graft donor, taken from the stem cell graft. The receptors were gathered from a human donor who donated a stem cell graft to a child with acute myeloid leukemia. CDR3s include the opening cysteine and the closing phenylalanine or tryptophan. The D gene is left open where the match is weak. Not all rows give a size; the values are once, few, many and, for expanded clones, a class.

DNA: TGTGCCAGCAGCTTAGTCCGGCCGAGCACCGGGGAGCTGTTTTTT
CDR3: CASSLVRPSTGELFF
V: TRBV7-2
J: TRBJ2-2
size: few
D: NA

DNA: TGTGCCAGCAGAGACCCGACGACTAGCGGTGGCACAGATACGCAGTATTTT
CDR3: CASRDPTTSGGTDTQYF
V: TRBV6-2/TRBV6-3
J: TRBJ2-3
size: NA
D: TRBD2

DNA: TGTGCCAGCAGCTTAGCGGCAGCGGGGGGAACCTACGAGCAGTACTTC
CDR3: CASSLAAAGGTYEQYF
V: TRBV7-8
J: TRBJ2-7
size: few
D: TRBD2

DNA: TGTGCCAGCAGCTCGCAGGGGGCGCGGACTGAAGCTTTCTTT
CDR3: CASSSQGARTEAFF
V: TRBV7-9
J: TRBJ1-1
size: NA
D: TRBD1

DNA: TGCAGTTCCTCCTTTACAGGGTTGGGGGGCTACACCTTC
CDR3: CSSSFTGLGGYTF
V: TRBV20-1
J: TRBJ1-2
size: many
D: NA

DNA: TGTGCCAGTAGCCTATCAATAGATCAGCCCCAGCATTTT
CDR3: CASSLSIDQPQHF
V: TRBV19
J: TRBJ1-5
size: once
D: NA

DNA: TGTGCCAGCAGCACCGGGCGCTCTGGGGCCAACGTCCTGACTTTC
CDR3: CASSTGRSGANVLTF
V: TRBV6-2/TRBV6-3
J: TRBJ2-6
size: NA
D: NA

DNA: TGCGCCAGCAGCTTGGTGCGGACAGGGATGATGAACACTGAAGCTTTCTTT
CDR3: CASSLVRTGMMNTEAFF
V: TRBV5-1
J: TRBJ1-1
size: few
D: TRBD1

DNA: TGCGCCAGCAGCTGGACACAGGGGGCAGCTGGAAACACCATATATTTT
CDR3: CASSWTQGAAGNTIYF
V: TRBV5-1
J: TRBJ1-3
size: NA
D: TRBD1

DNA: TGCAGTGCGCCGACAGGGAATAGCAATCAGCCCCAGCATTTT
CDR3: CSAPTGNSNQPQHF
V: TRBV20-1
J: TRBJ1-5
size: many
D: TRBD1

DNA: TGTGCCAGCAGCTACGTCGCGGGGAGCGAGCAGTACTTC
CDR3: CASSYVAGSEQYF
V: TRBV7-2
J: TRBJ2-7
size: few
D: NA

DNA: TGCAGTGCTAGAGATGGACACAGGCCGGGGGGCTACACCTTC
CDR3: CSARDGHRPGGYTF
V: TRBV20-1
J: TRBJ1-2
size: many
D: NA

DNA: TGCAGTGCAATATGGCGCGGGGGGATCCAAGAGACCCAGTACTTC
CDR3: CSAIWRGGIQETQYF
V: TRBV20-1
J: TRBJ2-5
size: many
D: TRBD2

DNA: TGTGCCACCAGTGATATCGGCTCCATTCAGTACTTC
CDR3: CATSDIGSIQYF
V: TRBV24-1
J: TRBJ2-4
size: NA
D: NA

DNA: TGCAGTAGGGGATCAAACACTGAAGCTTTCTTT
CDR3: CSRGSNTEAFF
V: TRBV20-1
J: TRBJ1-1
size: few
D: NA

DNA: TGTGCCACCAGCAGAGAACAGGTCAATGAGCAGTTCTTC
CDR3: CATSREQVNEQFF
V: TRBV15
J: TRBJ2-1
size: few
D: NA

DNA: TGTGCCAGCAGTTACAAGGGGTTCTATGGCTACACCTTC
CDR3: CASSYKGFYGYTF
V: TRBV6-5
J: TRBJ1-2
size: many
D: NA

DNA: TGTGCCAGCAGCTTAGGATCGGGGATCCAAGAGACCCAGTACTTC
CDR3: CASSLGSGIQETQYF
V: TRBV7-2
J: TRBJ2-5
size: many
D: NA

DNA: TGTGCCAGCAGCTTCCCTAGCGGGGGGGCTATCCACGAGCAGCACTTC
CDR3: CASSFPSGGAIHEQHF
V: TRBV7-9
J: TRBJ2-7
size: NA
D: TRBD2

DNA: TGTGCCAGTAGTATACTCGCCAGCAATCAGCCCCAGCATTTT
CDR3: CASSILASNQPQHF
V: TRBV19
J: TRBJ1-5
size: few
D: NA

DNA: TGTGCCAGCAGTGACCCTCAAAAAGAAGCTTTCTTT
CDR3: CASSDPQKEAFF
V: TRBV6-2/TRBV6-3
J: TRBJ1-1
size: NA
D: NA

DNA: TGTGCCAGCAAGAACAGACAAAACATTCAGTACTTC
CDR3: CASKNRQNIQYF
V: TRBV6-5
J: TRBJ2-4
size: NA
D: NA

DNA: TGTGCCAGCAGCTTAACAAAAAGAGCCGAGCAGTACTTC
CDR3: CASSLTKRAEQYF
V: TRBV7-6
J: TRBJ2-7
size: few
D: NA

DNA: TGCAGTGCTAAACGGGAAGAGACCCAGTACTTC
CDR3: CSAKREETQYF
V: TRBV20-1
J: TRBJ2-5
size: NA
D: NA

DNA: TGTGCCACCAGCGGGAGGTTAATTGCAGAGACCCAGTACTTC
CDR3: CATSGRLIAETQYF
V: TRBV15
J: TRBJ2-5
size: NA
D: NA

DNA: TGTGCCAGCAGCTCGAGAAGAGGGGATCTCTACAGCGGGGGGCCTGTTGAGCAGTTCTTC
CDR3: CASSSRRGDLYSGGPVEQFF
V: TRBV11-1
J: TRBJ2-1
size: few
D: TRBD2

DNA: TGCAGTGCTAGAATTAGGGCGGGGGGAACTAACTACGAGCAGTACTTC
CDR3: CSARIRAGGTNYEQYF
V: TRBV20-1
J: TRBJ2-7
size: NA
D: TRBD2

DNA: TGCGCCGTAGGACAGGGACCTAGAAGTAACTATGGCTACACCTTC
CDR3: CAVGQGPRSNYGYTF
V: TRBV10-2
J: TRBJ1-2
size: NA
D: TRBD1

DNA: TGCAGTGCTAGGCTTGCGGGGGGCAGCTCCTACAATGAGCAGTTCTTC
CDR3: CSARLAGGSSYNEQFF
V: TRBV20-1
J: TRBJ2-1
size: many
D: TRBD2

DNA: TGCGCCAGCTCGGGACAGTCACAGGCGGGTTATGGCTACACCTTC
CDR3: CASSGQSQAGYGYTF
V: TRBV5-1
J: TRBJ1-2
size: NA
D: TRBD1

DNA: TGTGCCAGCAGCGATCAAGCGGATAACTATGGCTACACCTTC
CDR3: CASSDQADNYGYTF
V: TRBV7-2
J: TRBJ1-2
size: many
D: NA

DNA: TGCAGTGCTAACCCCTTAGCGGGGGGGAAAGAGACCCAGTACTTC
CDR3: CSANPLAGGKETQYF
V: TRBV20-1
J: TRBJ2-5
size: few
D: TRBD2

DNA: TGTGCCAGCAGTTACTCGAGCCCCAACTACGAGCAGTACTTC
CDR3: CASSYSSPNYEQYF
V: TRBV6-2/TRBV6-3
J: TRBJ2-7
size: NA
D: NA

DNA: TGTGCCAGCAGCGTAGTAACGGGGGGGCCTGATACGCAGTATTTT
CDR3: CASSVVTGGPDTQYF
V: TRBV9
J: TRBJ2-3
size: NA
D: TRBD2

DNA: TGTGCCAGCAGTCCGGGACTAGCGGTTCGGACCCAGTACTTC
CDR3: CASSPGLAVRTQYF
V: TRBV12-3/TRBV12-4
J: TRBJ2-5
size: NA
D: TRBD2

DNA: TGCAGCGTTGATAAGAAAGGCAATGAGCAGTTCTTC
CDR3: CSVDKKGNEQFF
V: TRBV29-1
J: TRBJ2-1
size: many
D: NA

DNA: TGCGCCAGCAGCCAAGATCGGACGGGGGCTAATCAGCCCCAGCATTTT
CDR3: CASSQDRTGANQPQHF
V: TRBV4-3
J: TRBJ1-5
size: NA
D: NA

DNA: TGTGCCAGCAGCTTACGTAGGGGTGCGAACACTGAAGCTTTCTTT
CDR3: CASSLRRGANTEAFF
V: TRBV7-8
J: TRBJ1-1
size: NA
D: NA

DNA: TGTGCCAGCAGTTTCGAGGGTAGTCTGTACAATGAGCAGTTCTTC
CDR3: CASSFEGSLYNEQFF
V: TRBV28
J: TRBJ2-1
size: NA
D: NA

DNA: TGTGCCAGCAGCTTCGGCGAACCTGAAGCTTTCTTT
CDR3: CASSFGEPEAFF
V: TRBV7-8
J: TRBJ1-1
size: NA
D: NA

DNA: TGTGCCAGCAGCCGTAGCGGGGGGGCCGGCAATGAGCAGTTCTTC
CDR3: CASSRSGGAGNEQFF
V: TRBV5-5
J: TRBJ2-1
size: many
D: TRBD2

DNA: TGTGCCAGCAGTGATTGGGCGGGGGGAAGGGATGAGCAGTTCTTC
CDR3: CASSDWAGGRDEQFF
V: TRBV2
J: TRBJ2-1
size: NA
D: TRBD2

DNA: TGTGCCAGCTCCGAAGGTAGGGGGCCGAGTTACAATGAGCAGTTCTTC
CDR3: CASSEGRGPSYNEQFF
V: TRBV18
J: TRBJ2-1
size: NA
D: TRBD1

DNA: TGTGCCAGCAGCTTGAGCCCCGACTTGCCCTATGGCTACACCTTC
CDR3: CASSLSPDLPYGYTF
V: TRBV5-6
J: TRBJ1-2
size: many
D: NA

DNA: TGTGCCAGCAGCCGCAGAGGCTCTGGAAACACCATATATTTT
CDR3: CASSRRGSGNTIYF
V: TRBV7-2
J: TRBJ1-3
size: many
D: NA